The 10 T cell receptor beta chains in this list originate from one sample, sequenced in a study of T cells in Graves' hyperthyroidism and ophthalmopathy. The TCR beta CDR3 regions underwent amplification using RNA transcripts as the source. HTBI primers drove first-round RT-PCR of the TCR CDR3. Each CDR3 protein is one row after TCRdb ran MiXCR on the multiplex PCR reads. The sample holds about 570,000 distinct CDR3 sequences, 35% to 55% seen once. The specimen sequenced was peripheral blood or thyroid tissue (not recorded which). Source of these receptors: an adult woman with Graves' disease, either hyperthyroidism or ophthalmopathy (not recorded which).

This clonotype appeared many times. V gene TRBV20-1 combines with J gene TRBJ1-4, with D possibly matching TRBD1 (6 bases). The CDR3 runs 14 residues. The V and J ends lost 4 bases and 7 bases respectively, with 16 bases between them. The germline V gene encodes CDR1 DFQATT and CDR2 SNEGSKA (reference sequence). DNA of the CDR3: TGCAGTGCTACCCCACAGGGAGTTGGTGAAAAACTGTTTTTT. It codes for CSATPQGVGEKLFF.

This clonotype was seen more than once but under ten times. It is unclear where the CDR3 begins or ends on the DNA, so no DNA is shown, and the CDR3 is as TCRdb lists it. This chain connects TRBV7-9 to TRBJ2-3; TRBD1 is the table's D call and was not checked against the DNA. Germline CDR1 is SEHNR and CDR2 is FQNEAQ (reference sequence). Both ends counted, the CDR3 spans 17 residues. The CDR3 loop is CASSSSGQGMYTDTQYF.

CDR3 nucleotides: TGTGCCAGCAGCAACCGGGACGCGAACACCATATATTTT. It translates to CASSNRDANTIYF. The genes are TRBV7-9 and TRBJ1-3; D is perhaps TRBD1 (5 bases). The CDR3 is 13 residues long. With 5 bases removed from V and 7 bases from J, the gap between germline ends came to 12 bases. Per the germline V gene, CDR1 is SEHNR and CDR2 is FQNEAQ (reference sequence).

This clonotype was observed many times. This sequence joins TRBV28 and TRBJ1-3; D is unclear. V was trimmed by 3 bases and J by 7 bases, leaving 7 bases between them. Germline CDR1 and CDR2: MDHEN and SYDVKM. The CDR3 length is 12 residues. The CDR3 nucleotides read TGTGCCAGCAGTTTTGGCAGGAACACCATATATTTT. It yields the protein CASSFGRNTIYF.

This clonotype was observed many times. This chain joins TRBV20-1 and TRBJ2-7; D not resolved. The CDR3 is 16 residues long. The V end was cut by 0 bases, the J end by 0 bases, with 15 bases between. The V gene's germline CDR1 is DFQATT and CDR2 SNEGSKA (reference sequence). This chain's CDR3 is CSARDPRSSASYEQYF. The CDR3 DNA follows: TGCAGTGCTAGAGATCCCCGCAGCTCGGCCTCCTACGAGCAGTACTTC.

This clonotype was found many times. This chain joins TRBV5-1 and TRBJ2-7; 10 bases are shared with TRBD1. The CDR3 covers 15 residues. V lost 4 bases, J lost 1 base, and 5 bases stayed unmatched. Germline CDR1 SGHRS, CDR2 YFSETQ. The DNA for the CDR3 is TGCGCCAGCAGCCCCGAGGGACAGGGGTCCTACGAGCAGTACTTC. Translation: CASSPEGQGSYEQYF.

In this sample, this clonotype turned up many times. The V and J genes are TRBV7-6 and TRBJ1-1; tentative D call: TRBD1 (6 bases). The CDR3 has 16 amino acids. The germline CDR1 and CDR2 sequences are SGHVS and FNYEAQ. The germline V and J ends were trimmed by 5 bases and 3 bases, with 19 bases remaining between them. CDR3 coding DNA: TGTGCCAGCAGCCCCAGGGGAAAAAATGTTTACACTGAAGCTTTCTTT. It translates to CASSPRGKNVYTEAFF. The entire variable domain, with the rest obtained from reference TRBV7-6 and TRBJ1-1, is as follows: GAGVSQSPRYKVTKRGQDVALRCDPISGHVSLYWYRQALGQGPEFLTYFNYEAQQDKSGLPNDRFSAERPEGSISTLTIQRTEQRDSAMYRCASSPRGKNVYTEAFFGQGTRLTVV.

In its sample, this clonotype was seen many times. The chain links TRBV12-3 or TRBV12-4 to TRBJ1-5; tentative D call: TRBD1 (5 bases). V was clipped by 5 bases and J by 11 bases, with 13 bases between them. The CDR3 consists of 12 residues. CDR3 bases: TGTGCCAGCAGTCTTCCCGGGACGACCCAGCATTTT. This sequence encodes CASSLPGTTQHF.

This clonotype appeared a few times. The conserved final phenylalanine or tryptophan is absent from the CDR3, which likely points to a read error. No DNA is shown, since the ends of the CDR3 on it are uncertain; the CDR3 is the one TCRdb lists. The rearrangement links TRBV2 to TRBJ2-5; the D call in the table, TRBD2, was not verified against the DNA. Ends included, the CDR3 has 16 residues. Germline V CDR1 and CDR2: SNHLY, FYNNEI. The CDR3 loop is CASSVPRGWDGYTFGS.

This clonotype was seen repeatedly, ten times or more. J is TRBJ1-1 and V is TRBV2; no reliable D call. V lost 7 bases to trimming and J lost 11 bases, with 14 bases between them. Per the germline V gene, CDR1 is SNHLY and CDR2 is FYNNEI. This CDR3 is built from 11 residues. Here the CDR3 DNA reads TGTGCCAGCAACCTAGGCGGGAGGGCTTTCTTT. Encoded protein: CASNLGGRAFF.